This passage covers 15 T cell receptor beta chains from one sample sequenced in a study of blood T cells in healthy people across ages. Together with a sample-barcoded 5' primer, a J-beta primer mix was included in a second PCR lasting roughly 6 to 12 cycles. Via MiXCR, TCRdb re-called the 5' RACE reads, giving one row per CDR3 protein. The data show around 1,500,000 distinct CDR3 sequences, around 42% seen once. The sample was blood. The receptors originated from a woman aged 18-35 years in good health.

This clonotype was counted between two and nine times. The rearrangement links TRBV7-2 to TRBJ1-2; D call uncertain. The CDR3 spans 14 residues. Between the trimmed V and J ends, which lost 5 bases and 3 bases, there was a span of 13 bases. Germline V lookup: CDR1 SGHTA, CDR2 FQGNSA. CDR3: CASSTDTLDYGYTF. For the CDR3, the DNA is TGTGCCAGCAGCACCGACACCCTCGACTATGGCTACACCTTC.

This clonotype was detected once. CDR3 in amino acids: CASSFGSGEPNYGYTF. For the CDR3, the DNA is TGTGCCAGCAGTTTCGGGTCAGGGGAACCTAACTATGGCTACACCTTC. This rearrangement joins TRBV12-3 or TRBV12-4 to TRBJ1-2, with D tentatively TRBD1 (6 bases). The CDR3 is 16 residues long. The germline V and J ends were trimmed by 3 bases and 0 bases, with 14 bases remaining between them.

There are a few counts of this clonotype. The CDR3 nucleotides are TGCGCCAGCAGCTTGGAAGCACTGGATGGCTACACCTTC. Encoded protein: CASSLEALDGYTF. The chain couples TRBV5-1 to TRBJ1-2; no definite D call. V was clipped by 0 bases and J by 6 bases, with 9 bases between them. The CDR3 sequence is 13 residues long. Germline values: CDR1 SGHRS, CDR2 YFSETQ.

J is TRBJ2-1 and V is TRBV5-1; a possible D gene is TRBD2 (6 bases). Germline CDR1 reads SGHRS; CDR2 reads YFSETQ. The CDR3 has 17 residues. The ends were cut back, 0 bases at V and 5 bases at J, with 18 bases in the middle. For the CDR3, the DNA is TGCGCCAGCAGCTTGGGAGGCGCGGGAAAGACAAACAATGAGCAGTTCTTC. Translation gives CASSLGGAGKTNNEQFF.

The gene calls are TRBV5-1 and TRBJ1-2; 10 positions agree with TRBD1. The CDR3 covers 14 residues. Germline CDR1 SGHRS, CDR2 YFSETQ. The J segment lost 8 bases and the V segment lost 3 bases, leaving 7 bases of the junction unmatched. The DNA for the CDR3 is TGCGCCAGCAGCTCTGATGACAGGGGGCTAGGCTACACCTTC. Its translation is CASSSDDRGLGYTF.

This clonotype was observed once. The rearrangement uses TRBV5-1 and TRBJ2-5, with 13 bases aligning to TRBD2. The CDR3 contains 16 residues. The germline V gene has CDR1 SGHRS and CDR2 YFSETQ. With V trimmed by 4 bases and J by 4 bases, 7 bases remained unmatched. The CDR3 loop reads CASSLGTSGVLETQYF. In nucleotides, the CDR3 is TGCGCCAGCAGCCTCGGGACTAGCGGGGTATTAGAGACCCAGTACTTC.

The genes are TRBV11-2 and TRBJ2-7, with 10 bases lining up with TRBD2. The CDR3 extends over 14 amino acids. Germline-derived CDR1 and CDR2 are SGHAT and FQNNGV. The junction had 11 bases not matched to a gene; V was cut back by 8 bases and J by 7 bases. CDR3 protein: CASSASGSFGEQYF. CDR3 sequence (DNA): TGTGCCAGCTCCGCTAGCGGGAGCTTTGGGGAGCAGTACTTC. The complete variable domain, with remaining parts taken from reference TRBV11-2 and TRBJ2-7, reads EAGVAQSPRYKIIEKRQSVAFWCNPISGHATLYWYQQILGQGPKLLIQFQNNGVVDDSQLPKDRFSAERLKGVDSTLKIQPAKLEDSAVYLCASSASGSFGEQYFGPGTRLTVT.

The chain carries TRBV6-5 and TRBJ2-5, with 9 bases that match TRBD1. Germline CDR1 MNHEY, CDR2 SVGAGI. The CDR3 totals 15 residues. After removal of 7 bases from V and 2 bases from J, the junction contained 8 bases not matched to a gene. The CDR3 protein is CASKTTGGVQETQYF. The CDR3 coding sequence is TGTGCCAGCAAGACGACAGGGGGTGTTCAAGAGACCCAGTACTTC.

This clonotype was seen only a few times. The chain is built from TRBV5-1 and TRBJ2-7; 10 bases are shared with TRBD2. V trimming: 6 bases; J trimming: 2 bases; junction bases outside the gene matches: 8. Per germline, CDR1 SGHRS and CDR2 YFSETQ. The CDR3 contains 15 residues. The CDR3 DNA reads TGCGCCAGCACACAGACTAGCGGGCTAACCTACGAGCAGTACTTC. It translates to CASTQTSGLTYEQYF.

This clonotype was found a few times. This rearrangement joins TRBV18 to TRBJ2-5; D call uncertain. The CDR3 covers 13 residues. The V gene lost 4 bases and the J gene lost 1 base, with 7 bases spanning the gap. Germline assignment: CDR1 KGHSH and CDR2 LQKENI. The CDR3 DNA reads as TGTGCCAGCTCACTCCATACCCAAGAGACCCAGTACTTC. It yields the protein CASSLHTQETQYF. Full variable domain (rest looked up from reference TRBV18 and TRBJ2-5): NAGVMQNPRHLVRRRGQEARLRCSPMKGHSHVYWYRQLPEEGLKFMVYLQKENIIDESGMPKERFSAEFPKEGPSILRIQQVVRGDSAAYFCASSLHTQETQYFGPGTRLLVL.

The chain links TRBV7-2 to TRBJ1-2, with D possibly matching TRBD1 (6 bases). Germline loops: CDR1 SGHTA, CDR2 FQGNSA. CDR3 length: 14 residues. Trimming removed 0 bases at V and 3 bases at J, with 8 bases between. CDR3 residues: CASSLASGDYGYTF. CDR3 coding DNA: TGTGCCAGCAGCTTAGCCTCAGGGGACTATGGCTACACCTTC.

This clonotype has a handful of counts. The chain has TRBV10-2 and TRBJ2-7, with D possibly matching TRBD1 (9 bases). The CDR3 is 18 residues long. The germline V gene encodes CDR1 WSHSY and CDR2 SAAADI. Trimming stripped 4 bases from V and 6 bases from J, with 28 bases between. CDR3 protein: CASSVPEQGAMSGGEQYF. As DNA, the CDR3 is TGCGCCAGCAGTGTTCCCGAACAGGGGGCAATGAGCGGGGGCGAGCAGTACTTC.

This clonotype was found a few times. The chain has TRBV5-6 and TRBJ2-7; D not resolved. Between the trimmed V and J ends, which lost 0 bases and 3 bases, there was a span of 4 bases. The length of the CDR3 is 12 residues. Germline V gene data show CDR1 as SGHDT and CDR2 as YYEEEE. The CDR3 nucleotides read TGTGCCAGCAGCTTGGCAGACTACGAGCAGTACTTC. This translates into CASSLADYEQYF.

The V and J genes are TRBV29-1 and TRBJ1-1; D gene uncertain. CDR1 and CDR2 (germline): SQVTM, ANQGSEA. With 1 base removed from V and 0 bases from J, the gap between germline ends came to 9 bases. This CDR3 spans 14 amino acids. The CDR3 sequence: CSVEGDEVNTEAFF. CDR3 sequence (DNA): TGCAGCGTTGAAGGCGATGAGGTGAACACTGAAGCTTTCTTT.

V gene TRBV6-1 combines with J gene TRBJ2-7; D possibly corresponds to TRBD2 (6 bases). There are 15 residues in the CDR3. CDR1 and CDR2 (germline): MNHNS, SASEGT. V lost 4 bases and J lost 7, with 20 bases in between. Written as DNA, the CDR3 is TGTGCCAGCAGTGGAACTCGGGACTCCCTCGGGGAGCAGTACTTC. This encodes CASSGTRDSLGEQYF.